This T cell receptor beta chain was documented in a study of a mutant IDH1 vaccine in newly diagnosed glioma. Time point of the sample: week 23, last vaccination. The content of each vaccine dose was 300 ug of mutant IDH1 20-mer peptide, and topical imiquimod accompanied it. Note on this clone: Its antigen is undetermined.

The CDR3 extends over 11 amino acids. Trimming took 7 bases from V and 3 from J; bases not matched to a gene: 1. Germline CDR1 SQVTM, CDR2 ANQGSEA. Sequencing used immunoSEQ multiplex PCR; TCRdb keeps in-frame clones, though not all of them. The sample has over 40,000 clones, more than 60% seen once. Sequencing was performed on PBMCs, taken from a glioma patient whose treatment included an IDH1 peptide vaccine. V and J are TRBV29-1 and TRBJ2-3, with 7 bases fitting TRBD2. The receptor's source is a middle-aged woman with glioma. Some clones in this sample may be carry-over from other donors' samples. Here the CDR3 reads CSGGRTDTQYF. The CDR3 DNA sequence: TGCAGCGGCGGGAGAACAGATACGCAGTATTTT.